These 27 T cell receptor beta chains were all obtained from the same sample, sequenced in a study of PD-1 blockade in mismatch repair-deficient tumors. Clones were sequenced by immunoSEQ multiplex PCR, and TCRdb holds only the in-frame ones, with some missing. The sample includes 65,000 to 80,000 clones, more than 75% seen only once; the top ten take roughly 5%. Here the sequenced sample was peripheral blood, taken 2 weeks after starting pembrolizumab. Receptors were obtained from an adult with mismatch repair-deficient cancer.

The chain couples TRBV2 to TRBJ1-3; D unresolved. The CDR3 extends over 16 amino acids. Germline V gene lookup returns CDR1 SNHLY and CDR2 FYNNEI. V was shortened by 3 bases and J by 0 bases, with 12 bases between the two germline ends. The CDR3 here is CASSERAVNSGNTIYF. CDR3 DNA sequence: TGTGCCAGCAGTGAGAGGGCCGTAAACTCTGGAAACACCATATATTTT. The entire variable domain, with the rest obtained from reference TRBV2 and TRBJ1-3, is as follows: EPEVTQTPSHQVTQMGQEVILRCVPISNHLYFYWYRQILGQKVEFLVSFYNNEISEKSEIFDDQFSVERPDGSNFTLKIRSTKLEDSAMYFCASSERAVNSGNTIYFGEGSWLTVV.

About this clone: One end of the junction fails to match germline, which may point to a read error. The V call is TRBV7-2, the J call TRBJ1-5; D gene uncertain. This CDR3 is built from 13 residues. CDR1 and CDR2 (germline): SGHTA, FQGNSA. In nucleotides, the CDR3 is TGTGCCAGCAGCCCTCGGGGAGCTCAGTCCCAGCATTTT. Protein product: CASSPRGAQSQHF.

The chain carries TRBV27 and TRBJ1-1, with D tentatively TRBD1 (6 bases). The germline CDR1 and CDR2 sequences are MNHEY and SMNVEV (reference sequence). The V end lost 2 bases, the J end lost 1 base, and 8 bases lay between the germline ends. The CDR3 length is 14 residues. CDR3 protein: CASSLGGANTEAFF. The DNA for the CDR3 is TGTGCCAGCAGTTTAGGGGGGGCGAACACTGAAGCTTTCTTT.

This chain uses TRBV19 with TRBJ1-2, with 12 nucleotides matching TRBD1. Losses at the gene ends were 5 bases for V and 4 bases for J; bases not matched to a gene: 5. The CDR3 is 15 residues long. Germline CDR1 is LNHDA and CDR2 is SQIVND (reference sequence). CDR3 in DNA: TGTGCCAGTAGTCCCCGGGGACAGGGGGCCTATGGCTACACCTTC. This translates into CASSPRGQGAYGYTF.

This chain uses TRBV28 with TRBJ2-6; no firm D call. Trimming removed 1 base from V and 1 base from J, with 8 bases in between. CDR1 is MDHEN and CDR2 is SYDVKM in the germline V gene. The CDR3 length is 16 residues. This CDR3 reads CASSLLLGSGANVLTF. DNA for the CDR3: TGTGCCAGCAGTTTATTGTTGGGTTCTGGGGCCAACGTCCTGACTTTC.

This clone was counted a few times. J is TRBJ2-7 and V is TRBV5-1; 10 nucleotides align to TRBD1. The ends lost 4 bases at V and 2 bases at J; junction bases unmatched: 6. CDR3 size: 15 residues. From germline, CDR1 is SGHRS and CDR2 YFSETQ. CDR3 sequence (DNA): TGCGCCAGCAGCCCCACCGGGACAGGGGCCTACGAGCAGTACTTC. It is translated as CASSPTGTGAYEQYF.

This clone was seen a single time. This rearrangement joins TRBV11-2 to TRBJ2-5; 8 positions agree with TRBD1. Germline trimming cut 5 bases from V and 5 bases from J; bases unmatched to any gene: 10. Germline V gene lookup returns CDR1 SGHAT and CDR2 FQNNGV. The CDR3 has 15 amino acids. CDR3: CASSQGRTGWETQYF. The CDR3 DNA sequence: TGTGCCAGCAGCCAAGGTCGGACAGGGTGGGAGACCCAGTACTTC. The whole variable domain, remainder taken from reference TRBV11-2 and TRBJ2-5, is EAGVAQSPRYKIIEKRQSVAFWCNPISGHATLYWYQQILGQGPKLLIQFQNNGVVDDSQLPKDRFSAERLKGVDSTLKIQPAKLEDSAVYLCASSQGRTGWETQYFGPGTRLLVL.

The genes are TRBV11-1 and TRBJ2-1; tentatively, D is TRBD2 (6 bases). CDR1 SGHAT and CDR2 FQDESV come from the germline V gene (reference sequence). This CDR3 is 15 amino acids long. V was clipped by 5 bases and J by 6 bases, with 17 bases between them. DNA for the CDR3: TGTGCCAGCAGCGTAAGTCCCAACGGGGGCAATGAGCAGTTCTTC. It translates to CASSVSPNGGNEQFF.

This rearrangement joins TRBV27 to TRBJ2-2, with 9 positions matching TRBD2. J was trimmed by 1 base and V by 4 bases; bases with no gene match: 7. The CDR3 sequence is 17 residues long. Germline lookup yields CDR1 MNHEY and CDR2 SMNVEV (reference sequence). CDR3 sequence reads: CASSSLRLAENTGELFF. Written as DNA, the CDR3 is TGTGCCAGCAGTTCGCTCAGACTAGCGGAGAACACCGGGGAGCTGTTTTTT.

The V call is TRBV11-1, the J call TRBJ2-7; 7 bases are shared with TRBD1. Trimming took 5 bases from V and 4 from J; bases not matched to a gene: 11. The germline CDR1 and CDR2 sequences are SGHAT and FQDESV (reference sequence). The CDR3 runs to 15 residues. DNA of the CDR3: TGTGCCAGCAGCGCCTCCGGGACAGACCTATACGAGCAGTACTTC. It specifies CASSASGTDLYEQYF.

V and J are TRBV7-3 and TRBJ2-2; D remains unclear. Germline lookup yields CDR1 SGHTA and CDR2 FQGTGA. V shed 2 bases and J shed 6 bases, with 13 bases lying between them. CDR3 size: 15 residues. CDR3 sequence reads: CASSLGLGVAGELFF. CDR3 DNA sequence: TGTGCCAGCAGCTTAGGGCTAGGCGTGGCCGGGGAGCTGTTTTTT.

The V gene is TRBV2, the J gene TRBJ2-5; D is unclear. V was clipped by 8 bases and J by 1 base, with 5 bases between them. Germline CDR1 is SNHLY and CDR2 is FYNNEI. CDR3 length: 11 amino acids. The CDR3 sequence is CASDFQETQYF. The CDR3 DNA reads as TGTGCCAGCGACTTCCAAGAGACCCAGTACTTC. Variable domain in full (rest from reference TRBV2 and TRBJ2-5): EPEVTQTPSHQVTQMGQEVILRCVPISNHLYFYWYRQILGQKVEFLVSFYNNEISEKSEIFDDQFSVERPDGSNFTLKIRSTKLEDSAMYFCASDFQETQYFGPGTRLLVL.

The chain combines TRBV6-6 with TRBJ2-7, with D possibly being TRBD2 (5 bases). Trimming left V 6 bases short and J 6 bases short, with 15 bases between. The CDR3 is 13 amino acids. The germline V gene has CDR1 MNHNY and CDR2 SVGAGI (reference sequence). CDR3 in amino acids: CASRAPAGGEQYF. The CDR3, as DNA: TGTGCCAGCAGAGCCCCCGCCGGAGGCGAGCAGTACTTC.

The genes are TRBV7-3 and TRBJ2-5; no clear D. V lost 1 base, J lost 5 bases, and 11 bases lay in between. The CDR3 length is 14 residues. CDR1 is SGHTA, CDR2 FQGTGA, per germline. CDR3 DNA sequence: TGTGCCAGCAGCTTAAATGGTAGACGCGAGACCCAGTACTTC. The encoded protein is CASSLNGRRETQYF.

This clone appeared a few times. The CDR3 is CASSLGQEGGPQHF. The CDR3 DNA reads TGTGCCAGCAGTCTCGGACAGGAAGGAGGGCCCCAGCATTTT. The rearrangement links TRBV2 to TRBJ1-5; 7 bases are shared with TRBD1. The J segment lost 9 bases and the V segment lost 5 bases, leaving 10 bases of the junction unmatched. The CDR3 loop spans 14 amino acids. The germline V gene has CDR1 SNHLY and CDR2 FYNNEI.

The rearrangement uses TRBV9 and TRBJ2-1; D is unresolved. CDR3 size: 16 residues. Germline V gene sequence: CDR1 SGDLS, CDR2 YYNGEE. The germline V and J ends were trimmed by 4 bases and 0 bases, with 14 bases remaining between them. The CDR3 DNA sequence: TGTGCCAGCAGCTCCCGACTTCAAGTCTCCTACAATGAGCAGTTCTTC. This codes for CASSSRLQVSYNEQFF.

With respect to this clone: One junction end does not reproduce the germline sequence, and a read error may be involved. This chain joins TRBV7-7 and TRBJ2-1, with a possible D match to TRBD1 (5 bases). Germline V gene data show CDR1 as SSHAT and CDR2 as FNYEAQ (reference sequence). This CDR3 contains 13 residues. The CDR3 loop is CASSNAGANEQFF. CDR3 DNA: TGTGCTAGCAGTAACGCTGGGGCCAATGAGCAGTTCTTC.

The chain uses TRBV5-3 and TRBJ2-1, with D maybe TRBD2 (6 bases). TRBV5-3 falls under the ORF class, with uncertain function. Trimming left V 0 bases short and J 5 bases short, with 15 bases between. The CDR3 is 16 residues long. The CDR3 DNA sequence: TGTGCCAGAAGCTTGGTAGAGGACTACCCGAACAATGAGCAGTTCTTC. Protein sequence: CARSLVEDYPNNEQFF.

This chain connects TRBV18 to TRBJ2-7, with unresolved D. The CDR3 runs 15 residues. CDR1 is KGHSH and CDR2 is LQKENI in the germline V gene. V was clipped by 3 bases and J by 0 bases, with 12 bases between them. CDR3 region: CASSPRADSSYEQYF. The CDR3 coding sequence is TGTGCCAGCTCACCTAGGGCAGATAGCTCCTACGAGCAGTACTTC.

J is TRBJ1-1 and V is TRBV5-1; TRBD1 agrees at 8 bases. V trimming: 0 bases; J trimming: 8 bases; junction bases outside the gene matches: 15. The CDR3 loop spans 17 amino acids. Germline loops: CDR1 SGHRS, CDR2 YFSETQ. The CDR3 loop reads CASSLETWGTGGEEAFF. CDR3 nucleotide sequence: TGCGCCAGCAGCTTGGAAACGTGGGGGACAGGCGGTGAGGAAGCTTTCTTT.

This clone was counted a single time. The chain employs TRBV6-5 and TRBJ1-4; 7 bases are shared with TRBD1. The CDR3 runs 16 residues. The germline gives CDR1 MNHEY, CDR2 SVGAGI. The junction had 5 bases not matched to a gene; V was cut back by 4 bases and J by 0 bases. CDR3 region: CASSLQGSATNEKLFF. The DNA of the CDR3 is TGTGCCAGCAGTTTACAGGGGTCTGCAACTAATGAAAAACTGTTTTTT.

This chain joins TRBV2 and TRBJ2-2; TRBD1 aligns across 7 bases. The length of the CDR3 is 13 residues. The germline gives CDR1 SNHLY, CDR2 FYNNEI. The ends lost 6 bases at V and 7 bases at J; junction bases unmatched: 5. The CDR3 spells CASRTGLVGELFF. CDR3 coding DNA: TGTGCCAGCAGGACAGGGCTTGTCGGGGAGCTGTTTTTT.

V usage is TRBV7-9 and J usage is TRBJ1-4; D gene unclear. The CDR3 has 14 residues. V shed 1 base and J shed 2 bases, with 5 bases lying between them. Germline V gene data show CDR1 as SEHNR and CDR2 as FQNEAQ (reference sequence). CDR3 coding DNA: TGTGCCAGCAGCTTAGGAGCGACTAATGAAAAACTGTTTTTT. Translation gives CASSLGATNEKLFF.

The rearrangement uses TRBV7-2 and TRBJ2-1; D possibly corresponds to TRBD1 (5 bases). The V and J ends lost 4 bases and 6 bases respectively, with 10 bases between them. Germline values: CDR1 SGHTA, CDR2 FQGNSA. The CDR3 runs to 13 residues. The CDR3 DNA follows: TGTGCCAGCAGCTCCAGGGTTGGCAATGAGCAGTTCTTC. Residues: CASSSRVGNEQFF.

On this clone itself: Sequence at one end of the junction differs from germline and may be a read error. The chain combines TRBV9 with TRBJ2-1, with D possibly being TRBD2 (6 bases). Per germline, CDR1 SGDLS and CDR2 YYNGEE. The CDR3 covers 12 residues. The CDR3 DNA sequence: TGTGCCAGCAGCGTAGATGGAGGGAGGCCACTCTTC. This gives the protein CASSVDGGRPLF.

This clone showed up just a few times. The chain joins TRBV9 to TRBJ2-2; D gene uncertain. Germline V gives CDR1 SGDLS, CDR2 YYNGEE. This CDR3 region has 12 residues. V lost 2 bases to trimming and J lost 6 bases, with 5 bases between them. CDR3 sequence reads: CASSVPPGELFF. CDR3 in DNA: TGTGCCAGCAGCGTCCCCCCCGGGGAGCTGTTTTTT.

Here the CDR3 reads CASSWRDGYEQYF. CDR3 sequence (DNA): TGCGCCAGCAGCTGGAGGGACGGCTACGAGCAGTACTTC. This chain joins TRBV5-1 and TRBJ2-7; D is possibly TRBD2 (6 bases). Germline CDR1 and CDR2: SGHRS and YFSETQ. This CDR3 is built from 13 residues. V was trimmed by 3 bases and J by 3 bases, leaving 10 bases between them.